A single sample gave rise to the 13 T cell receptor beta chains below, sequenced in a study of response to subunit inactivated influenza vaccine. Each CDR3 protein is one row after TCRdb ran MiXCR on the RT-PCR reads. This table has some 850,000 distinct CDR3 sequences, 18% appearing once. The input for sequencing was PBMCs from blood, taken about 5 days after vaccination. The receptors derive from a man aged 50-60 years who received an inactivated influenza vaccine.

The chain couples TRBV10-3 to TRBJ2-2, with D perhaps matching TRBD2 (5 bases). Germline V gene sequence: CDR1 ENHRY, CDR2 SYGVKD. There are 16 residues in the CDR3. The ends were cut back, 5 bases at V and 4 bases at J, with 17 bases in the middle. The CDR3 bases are TGTGCCATCAGTTCCTCGGCGGGCCGAGGCACCGGGGAGCTGTTTTTT. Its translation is CAISSSAGRGTGELFF.

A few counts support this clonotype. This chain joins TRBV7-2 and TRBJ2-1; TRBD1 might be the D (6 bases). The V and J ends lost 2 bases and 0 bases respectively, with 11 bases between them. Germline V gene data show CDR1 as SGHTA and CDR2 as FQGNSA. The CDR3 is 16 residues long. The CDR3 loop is CASSLLGGPSYNEQFF. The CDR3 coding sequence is TGTGCCAGCAGCTTATTAGGGGGTCCCTCCTACAATGAGCAGTTCTTC.

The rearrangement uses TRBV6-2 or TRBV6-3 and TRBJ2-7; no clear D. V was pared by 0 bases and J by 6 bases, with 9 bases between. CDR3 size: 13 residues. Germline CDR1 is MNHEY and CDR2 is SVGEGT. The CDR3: CASSYSRHVEQYF. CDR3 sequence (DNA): TGTGCCAGCAGTTACTCGCGTCATGTCGAGCAGTACTTC.

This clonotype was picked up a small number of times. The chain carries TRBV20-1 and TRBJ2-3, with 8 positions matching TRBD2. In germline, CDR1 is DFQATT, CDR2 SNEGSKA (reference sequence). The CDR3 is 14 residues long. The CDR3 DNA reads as TGCAGCACTACCCGGGGGGGTGGCACAGATACGCAGTATTTT. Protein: CSTTRGGGTDTQYF.

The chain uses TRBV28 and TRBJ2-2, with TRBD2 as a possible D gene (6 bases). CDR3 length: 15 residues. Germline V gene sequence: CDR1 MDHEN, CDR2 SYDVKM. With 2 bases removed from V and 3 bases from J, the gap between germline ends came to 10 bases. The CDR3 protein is CASSLRPGDTGELFF. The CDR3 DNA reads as TGTGCCAGCAGTTTAAGGCCGGGGGACACCGGGGAGCTGTTTTTT.

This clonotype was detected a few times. CDR3 loop: CATSEFGNIQYF. The CDR3 DNA reads TGTGCCACCAGTGAGTTCGGGAACATTCAGTACTTC. This chain uses TRBV24-1 with TRBJ2-4; D is ambiguous. The CDR3 has 12 residues. V lost 4 bases to trimming and J lost 7 bases, with 7 bases between them. Germline assignment: CDR1 KGHDR and CDR2 SFDVKD.

As DNA, the CDR3 is TGTGCCAGCAGCGTTGGCGGGACTAGGCAGGATACGCAGTATTTT. As protein: CASSVGGTRQDTQYF. The chain is built from TRBV3-1 and TRBJ2-3; 8 bases line up with TRBD2. V was clipped by 5 bases and J by 6 bases; unmatched bases: 10. CDR1 is LGHDT, CDR2 YNNKEL, per germline (reference sequence). The CDR3 is made up of 15 amino acids.

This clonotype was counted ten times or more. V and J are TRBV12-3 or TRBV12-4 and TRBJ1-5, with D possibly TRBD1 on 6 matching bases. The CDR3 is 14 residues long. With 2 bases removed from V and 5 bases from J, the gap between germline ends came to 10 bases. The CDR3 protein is CASSLMGADQPQHF. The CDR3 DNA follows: TGTGCCAGCAGTTTAATGGGGGCCGATCAGCCCCAGCATTTT.

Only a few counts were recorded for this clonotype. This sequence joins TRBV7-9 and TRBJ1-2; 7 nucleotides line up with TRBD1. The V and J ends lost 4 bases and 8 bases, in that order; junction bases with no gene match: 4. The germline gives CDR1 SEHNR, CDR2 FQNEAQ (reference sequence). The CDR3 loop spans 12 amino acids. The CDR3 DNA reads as TGTGCCAGCAGCTACGACAGGGACGGCTACACCTTC. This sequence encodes CASSYDRDGYTF. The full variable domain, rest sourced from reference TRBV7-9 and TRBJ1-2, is DTGVSQNPRHKITKRGQNVTFRCDPISEHNRLYWYRQTLGQGPEFLTYFQNEAQLEKSRLLSDRFSAERPKGSFSTLEIQRTEQGDSAMYLCASSYDRDGYTFGSGTRLTVV.

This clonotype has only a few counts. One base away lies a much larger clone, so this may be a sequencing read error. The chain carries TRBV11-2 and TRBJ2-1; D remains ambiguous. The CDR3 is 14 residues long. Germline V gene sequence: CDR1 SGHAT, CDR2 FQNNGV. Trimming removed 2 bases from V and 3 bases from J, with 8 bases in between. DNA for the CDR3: TGTGCCAGCAGCTTACGGGCAGACTACAATGAGCAGTTCTTC. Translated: CASSLRADYNEQFF.

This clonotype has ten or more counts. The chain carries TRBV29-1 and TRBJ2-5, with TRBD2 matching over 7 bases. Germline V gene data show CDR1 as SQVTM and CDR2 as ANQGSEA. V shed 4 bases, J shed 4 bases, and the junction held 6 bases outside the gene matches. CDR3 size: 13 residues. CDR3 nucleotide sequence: TGCAGCGTTGCAGGCGGGAGTTCAGAGACCCAGTACTTC. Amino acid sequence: CSVAGGSSETQYF.

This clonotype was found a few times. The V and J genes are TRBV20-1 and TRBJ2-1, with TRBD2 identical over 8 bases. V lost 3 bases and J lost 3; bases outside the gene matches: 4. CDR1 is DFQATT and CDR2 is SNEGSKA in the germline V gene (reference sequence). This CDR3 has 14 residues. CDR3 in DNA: TGCAGTGCTAGCCCCGGGAGGGACTACAATGAGCAGTTCTTC. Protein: CSASPGRDYNEQFF.

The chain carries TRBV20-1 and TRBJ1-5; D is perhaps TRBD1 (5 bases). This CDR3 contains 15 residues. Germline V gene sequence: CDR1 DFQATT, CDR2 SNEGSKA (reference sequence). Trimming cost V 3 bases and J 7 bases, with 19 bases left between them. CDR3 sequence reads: CSASNVEGGEQPQHF. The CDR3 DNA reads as TGCAGTGCTAGCAACGTTGAGGGAGGGGAACAGCCCCAGCATTTT.